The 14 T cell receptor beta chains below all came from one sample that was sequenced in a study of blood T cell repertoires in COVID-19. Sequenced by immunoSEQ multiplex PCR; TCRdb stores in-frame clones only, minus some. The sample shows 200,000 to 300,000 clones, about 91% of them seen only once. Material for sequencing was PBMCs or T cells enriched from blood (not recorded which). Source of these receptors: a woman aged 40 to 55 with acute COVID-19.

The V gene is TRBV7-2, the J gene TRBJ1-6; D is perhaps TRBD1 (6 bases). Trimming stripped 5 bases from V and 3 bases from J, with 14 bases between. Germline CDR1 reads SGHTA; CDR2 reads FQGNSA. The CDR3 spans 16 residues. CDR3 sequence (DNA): TGTGCCAGCAGCGGGGGGGGGACAAACTATAATTCACCCCTCCACTTT. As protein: CASSGGGTNYNSPLHF.

CDR3 region: CASSTQGATEAFF. The CDR3 DNA follows: TGTGCCAGCAGCACACAGGGGGCGACTGAAGCTTTCTTT. The chain has TRBV7-3 and TRBJ1-1, with 9 bases matching TRBD1. Germline lookup yields CDR1 SGHTA and CDR2 FQGTGA. This CDR3 region has 13 residues. The V and J ends lost 5 bases and 5 bases, in that order; junction bases with no gene match: 3.

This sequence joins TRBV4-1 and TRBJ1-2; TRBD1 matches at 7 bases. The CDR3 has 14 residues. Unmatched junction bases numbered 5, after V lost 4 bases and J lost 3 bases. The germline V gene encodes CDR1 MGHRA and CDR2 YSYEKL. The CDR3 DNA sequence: TGCGCCAGCAGCCCGCATACAGGGGACTATGGCTACACCTTC. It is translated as CASSPHTGDYGYTF.

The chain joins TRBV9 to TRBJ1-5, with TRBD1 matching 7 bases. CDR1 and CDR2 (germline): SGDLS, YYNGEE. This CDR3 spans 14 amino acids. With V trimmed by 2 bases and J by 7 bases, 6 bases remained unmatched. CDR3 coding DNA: TGTGCCAGCAGCGTCTCAGGGGGTTGGCAGCCCCAGCATTTT. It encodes CASSVSGGWQPQHF.

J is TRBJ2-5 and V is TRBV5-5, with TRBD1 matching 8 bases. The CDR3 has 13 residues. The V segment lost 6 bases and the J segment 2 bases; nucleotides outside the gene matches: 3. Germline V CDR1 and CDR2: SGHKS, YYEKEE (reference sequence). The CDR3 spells CASTGTGQETQYF. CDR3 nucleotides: TGTGCCAGCACCGGGACAGGACAAGAGACCCAGTACTTC.

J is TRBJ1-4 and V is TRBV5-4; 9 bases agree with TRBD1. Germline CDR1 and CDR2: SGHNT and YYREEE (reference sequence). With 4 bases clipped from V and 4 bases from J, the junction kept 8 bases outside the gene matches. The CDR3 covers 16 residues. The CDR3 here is CASSLGQGRNNEKLFF. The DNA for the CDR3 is TGTGCCAGCAGCCTGGGACAGGGACGGAATAATGAAAAACTGTTTTTT.

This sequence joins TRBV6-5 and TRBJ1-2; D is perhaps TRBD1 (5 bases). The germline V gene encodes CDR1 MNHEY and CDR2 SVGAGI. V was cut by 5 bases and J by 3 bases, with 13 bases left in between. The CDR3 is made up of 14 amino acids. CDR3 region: CASSTRGGDYGYTF. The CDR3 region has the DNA TGTGCCAGCAGTACACGCGGGGGGGACTATGGCTACACCTTC.

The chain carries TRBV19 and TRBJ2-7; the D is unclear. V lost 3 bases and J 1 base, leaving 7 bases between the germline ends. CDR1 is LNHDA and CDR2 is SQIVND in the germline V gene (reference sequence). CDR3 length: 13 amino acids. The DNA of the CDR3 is TGTGCCAGTAGTATCTCTCTTTCCTACGAGCAGTACTTC. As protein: CASSISLSYEQYF. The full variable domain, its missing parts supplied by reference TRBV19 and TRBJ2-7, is DGGITQSPKYLFRKEGQNVTLSCEQNLNHDAMYWYRQDPGQGLRLIYYSQIVNDFQKGDIAEGYSVSREKKESFPLTVTSAQKNPTAFYLCASSISLSYEQYFGPGTRLTVT.

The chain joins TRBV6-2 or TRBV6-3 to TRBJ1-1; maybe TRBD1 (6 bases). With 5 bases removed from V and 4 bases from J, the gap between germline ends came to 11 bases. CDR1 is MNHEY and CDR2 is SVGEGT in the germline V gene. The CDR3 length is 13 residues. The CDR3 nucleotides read TGTGCCAGCAGTAGGACAGTTCCCACTGAAGCTTTCTTT. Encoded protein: CASSRTVPTEAFF.

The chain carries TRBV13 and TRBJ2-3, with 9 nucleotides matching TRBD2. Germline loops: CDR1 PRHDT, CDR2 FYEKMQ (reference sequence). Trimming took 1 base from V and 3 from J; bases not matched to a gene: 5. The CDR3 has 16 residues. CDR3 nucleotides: TGTGCCAGCAGCTTAGAGGCTAGCGGGAATACAGATACGCAGTATTTT. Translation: CASSLEASGNTDTQYF.

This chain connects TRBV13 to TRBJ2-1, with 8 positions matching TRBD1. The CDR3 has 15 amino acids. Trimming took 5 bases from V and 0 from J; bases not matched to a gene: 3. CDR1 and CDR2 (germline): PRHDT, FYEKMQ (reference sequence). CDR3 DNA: TGTGCCAGCAGCCGGACAGGGAGCTCCTACAATGAGCAGTTCTTC. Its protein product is CASSRTGSSYNEQFF.

Written as DNA, the CDR3 is TGCGCCAGCAGCCAAGTGGACAGGGATTCACCCCTCCACTTT. As protein: CASSQVDRDSPLHF. The J gene is TRBJ1-6, the V gene TRBV4-1, with TRBD1 matching 8 bases. V was clipped by 1 base and J by 8 bases; unmatched bases: 1. Germline V gives CDR1 MGHRA, CDR2 YSYEKL. The CDR3 length is 14 residues.

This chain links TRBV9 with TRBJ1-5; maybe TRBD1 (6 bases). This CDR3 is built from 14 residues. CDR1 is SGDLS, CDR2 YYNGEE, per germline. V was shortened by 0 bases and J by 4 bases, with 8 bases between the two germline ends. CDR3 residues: CASSVGQGNQPQHF. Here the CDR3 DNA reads TGTGCCAGCAGCGTAGGGCAGGGGAATCAGCCCCAGCATTTT. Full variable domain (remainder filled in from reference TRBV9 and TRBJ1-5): DSGVTQTPKHLITATGQRVTLRCSPRSGDLSVYWYQQSLDQGLQFLIQYYNGEERAKGNILERFSAQQFPDLHSELNLSSLELGDSALYFCASSVGQGNQPQHFGDGTRLSIL.

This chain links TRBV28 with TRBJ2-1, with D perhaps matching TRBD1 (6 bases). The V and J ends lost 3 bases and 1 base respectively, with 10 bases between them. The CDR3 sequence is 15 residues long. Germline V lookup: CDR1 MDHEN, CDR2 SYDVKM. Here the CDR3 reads CASSFSRGSYNEQFF. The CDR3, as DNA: TGTGCCAGCAGTTTCTCCAGGGGTTCCTACAATGAGCAGTTCTTC.